These 11 T cell receptor beta chains were sequenced from one sample in a study of cytomegalovirus exposure and HLA in healthy donors. Both 60 Vbeta primers and 13 Jbeta primers went into the PCR. Generated by immunoSEQ multiplex PCR, the TCRdb table keeps only in-frame clones and is missing some. The sample includes 150,000 to 200,000 clones, 79% of them seen just once. Sequencing was carried out using PBMCs. The receptors shown here come from a woman aged 25 to 39 in good health and CMV-seropositive.

This clone was observed once. The chain employs TRBV19 and TRBJ1-2; D is unresolved. This CDR3 is 16 amino acids long. Germline V gene data show CDR1 as LNHDA and CDR2 as SQIVND (reference sequence). V was cut by 3 bases and J by 4 bases, with 18 bases left in between. CDR3 DNA sequence: TGTGCCAGTAGTATCTATACGGGGAGCCTCAGCTATGGCTACACCTTC. Residues: CASSIYTGSLSYGYTF.

The chain uses TRBV7-2 and TRBJ1-1; weak D call: TRBD1 (5 bases). The CDR3 loop spans 14 amino acids. The germline gives CDR1 SGHTA, CDR2 FQGNSA. Trimming pared 5 bases from V and 3 bases from J, leaving 13 bases between. The CDR3 region has the DNA TGTGCCAGCAGCCCCAGGGAGGGGTACACTGAAGCTTTCTTT. Its translation is CASSPREGYTEAFF.

This clone is a singleton in its sample. The chain uses TRBV10-2 and TRBJ2-1; the D gene is possibly TRBD2 (6 bases). The CDR3 is 16 residues long. The V gene lost 6 bases and the J gene lost 6 bases, with 21 bases spanning the gap. Germline values: CDR1 WSHSY, CDR2 SAAADI. CDR3 coding DNA: TGCGCCAGCAGAGATCCTAGGGGAGGCACGGGCAATGAGCAGTTCTTC. Translation gives CASRDPRGGTGNEQFF.

The CDR3 is CATTGSATEAFF. For the CDR3, the DNA is TGTGCCACTACAGGGTCGGCCACTGAAGCTTTCTTT. J is TRBJ1-1 and V is TRBV10-3; D is perhaps TRBD1 (6 bases). The CDR3 is 12 amino acids. Germline assignment: CDR1 ENHRY and CDR2 SYGVKD. Deletions cut 10 bases from V and 4 bases from J, with 13 bases between.

This chain joins TRBV2 and TRBJ2-1, with a tentative D call TRBD1 (5 bases). CDR1 is SNHLY and CDR2 is FYNNEI in the germline V gene. The CDR3 runs to 14 residues. Trimming took 6 bases from V and 4 from J, leaving 13 bases between them. The CDR3 protein is CASSLTDDYNEQFF. The DNA for the CDR3 is TGTGCCAGCAGCTTGACAGATGATTACAATGAGCAGTTCTTC.

The rearrangement joins TRBV10-3 to TRBJ2-2; TRBD1 aligns across 7 bases. Trimming took 8 bases from V and 7 from J; bases not matched to a gene: 10. The CDR3 is made up of 14 amino acids. CDR1 and CDR2 from the germline V gene are ENHRY and SYGVKD. The CDR3 reads CAIGSGTDGGELFF. The CDR3 DNA sequence: TGTGCCATCGGATCCGGGACAGATGGCGGGGAGCTGTTTTTT.

The chain is built from TRBV5-1 and TRBJ2-5, with TRBD2 identical over 14 bases. Per germline, CDR1 SGHRS and CDR2 YFSETQ. This CDR3 has 16 amino acids. V lost 2 bases to trimming and J lost 5 bases; unmatched junction nucleotides: 5. CDR3 coding DNA: TGCGCCAGCAGCTTCGCCCGACTAGCGGGGGGGGAGACCCAGTACTTC. Residues: CASSFARLAGGETQYF.

This clone was recorded a few times. The chain is built from TRBV6-5 and TRBJ2-2; tentatively, D is TRBD1 (6 bases). Germline CDR1 MNHEY, CDR2 SVGAGI. The V end lost 3 bases, the J end lost 2 bases, and 10 bases lay between the germline ends. This CDR3 is 15 amino acids long. CDR3 loop: CASSYGDTNTGELFF. CDR3 DNA sequence: TGTGCCAGCAGTTATGGGGACACTAACACCGGGGAGCTGTTTTTT.

The chain uses TRBV29-1 and TRBJ2-5; 7 bases fit TRBD1. V lost 4 bases and J lost 2; bases outside the gene matches: 4. Germline assignment: CDR1 SQVTM and CDR2 ANQGSEA. This CDR3 has 13 amino acids. The CDR3: CSVAGTAQETQYF. CDR3 DNA: TGCAGCGTTGCCGGGACAGCTCAAGAGACCCAGTACTTC. The full variable domain, in which reference TRBV29-1 and TRBJ2-5 provide the parts outside the CDR3, is SAVISQKPSRDICQRGTSLTIQCQVDSQVTMMFWYRQQPGQSLTLIATANQGSEATYESGFVIDKFPISRPNLTFSTLTVSNMSPEDSSIYLCSVAGTAQETQYFGPGTRLLVL.

The rearrangement joins TRBV7-2 to TRBJ1-5; 9 positions agree with TRBD1. This CDR3 has 17 amino acids. The germline V gene has CDR1 SGHTA and CDR2 FQGNSA. With 1 base clipped from V and 3 bases from J, the junction kept 7 bases outside the gene matches. The CDR3 loop is CASSLDEGTGYNQPQHF. Written as DNA, the CDR3 is TGTGCCAGCAGCTTAGATGAAGGGACAGGGTACAATCAGCCCCAGCATTTT.

The gene calls are TRBV9 and TRBJ2-2, with unresolved D. V was clipped by 0 bases and J by 6 bases, with 15 bases between them. Germline CDR1 SGDLS, CDR2 YYNGEE. There are 16 residues in the CDR3. This CDR3 is CASSVGDMNFPGELFF. CDR3 bases: TGTGCCAGCAGCGTAGGAGACATGAATTTTCCCGGGGAGCTGTTTTTT.